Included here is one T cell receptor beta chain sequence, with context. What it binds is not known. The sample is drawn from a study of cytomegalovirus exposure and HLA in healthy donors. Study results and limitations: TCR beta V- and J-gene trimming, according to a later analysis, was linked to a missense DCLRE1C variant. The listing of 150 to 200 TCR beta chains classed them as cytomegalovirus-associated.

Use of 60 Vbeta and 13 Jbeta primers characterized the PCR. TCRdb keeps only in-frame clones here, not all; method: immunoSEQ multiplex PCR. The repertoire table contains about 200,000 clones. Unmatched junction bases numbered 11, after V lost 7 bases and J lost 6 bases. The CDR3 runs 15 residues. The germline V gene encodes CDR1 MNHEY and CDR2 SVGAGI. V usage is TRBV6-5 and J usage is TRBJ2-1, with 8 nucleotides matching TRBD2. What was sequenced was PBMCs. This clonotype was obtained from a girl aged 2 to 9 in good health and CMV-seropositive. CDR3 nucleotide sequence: TGTGCCAGCACCAACCTCAACAGCGGGGGCAATGAGCAGTTCTTC. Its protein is CASTNLNSGGNEQFF.